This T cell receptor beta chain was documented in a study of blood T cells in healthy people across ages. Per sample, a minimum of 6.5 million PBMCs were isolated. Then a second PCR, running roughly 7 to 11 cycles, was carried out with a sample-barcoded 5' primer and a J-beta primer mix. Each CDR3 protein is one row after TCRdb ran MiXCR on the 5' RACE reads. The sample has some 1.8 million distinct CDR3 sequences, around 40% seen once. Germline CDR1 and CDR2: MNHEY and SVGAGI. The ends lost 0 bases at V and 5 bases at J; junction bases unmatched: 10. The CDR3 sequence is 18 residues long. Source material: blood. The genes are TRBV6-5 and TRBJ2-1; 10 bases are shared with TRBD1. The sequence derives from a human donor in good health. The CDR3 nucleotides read TGTGCCAGCAGTTACTCGAGGGCGGCGGGACAGGGGAACAATGAGCAGTTCTTC. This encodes CASSYSRAAGQGNNEQFF.